Only a few counts were recorded for the clone carrying this TCR beta chain. Its antigen is still unknown. The data belong to a study of T-cell memory formation after mild COVID-19. Looking at the study overall: TCR clusters largely stayed donor specific. Overall study results and limits: CD4+ bias marked clones expanding day 15 to 37, unlike balanced contracting clones.

TCRdb reprocessed the 5' RACE reads with MiXCR, giving one entry per CDR3 protein. The sample carries around 99,000 distinct CDR3 sequences, over 13% recorded once. The specimen sequenced was PBMCs or a T cell subset sorted from them (not recorded which). This receptor was identified in a man between 18 and 35 years old who had mild COVID-19 (a few samples of this study predate the infection). Cell type and time point are not known.

The CDR3 reads CASSLAGITGELFF. The DNA for the CDR3 is TGTGCCAGCAGCTTAGCAGGGATCACCGGGGAGCTGTTTTTT. This sequence joins TRBV11-2 and TRBJ2-2; a weak D match, TRBD1 (5 bases). The germline CDR1 and CDR2 sequences are SGHAT and FQNNGV. CDR3 length: 14 residues. The germline V and J ends were trimmed by 1 base and 4 bases, with 7 bases remaining between them.